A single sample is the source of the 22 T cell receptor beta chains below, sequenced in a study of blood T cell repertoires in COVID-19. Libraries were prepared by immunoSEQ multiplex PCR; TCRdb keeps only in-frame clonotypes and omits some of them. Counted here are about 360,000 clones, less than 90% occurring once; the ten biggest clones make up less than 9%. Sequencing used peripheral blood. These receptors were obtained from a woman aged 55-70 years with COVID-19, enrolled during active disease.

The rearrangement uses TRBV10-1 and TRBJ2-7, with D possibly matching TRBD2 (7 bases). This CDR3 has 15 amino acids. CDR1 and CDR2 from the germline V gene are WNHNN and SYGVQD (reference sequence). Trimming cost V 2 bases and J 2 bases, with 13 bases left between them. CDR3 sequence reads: CASSELRGGAYEQYF. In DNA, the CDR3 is TGCGCCAGCAGTGAGCTTAGGGGGGGAGCCTACGAGCAGTACTTC.

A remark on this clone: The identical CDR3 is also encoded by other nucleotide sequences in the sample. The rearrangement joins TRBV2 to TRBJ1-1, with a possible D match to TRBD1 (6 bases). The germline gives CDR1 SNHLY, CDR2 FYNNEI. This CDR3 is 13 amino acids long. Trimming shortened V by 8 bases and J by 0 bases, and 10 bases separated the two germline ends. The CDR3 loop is CASGGRMNTEAFF. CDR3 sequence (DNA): TGTGCCAGCGGGGGCAGGATGAACACTGAAGCTTTCTTT.

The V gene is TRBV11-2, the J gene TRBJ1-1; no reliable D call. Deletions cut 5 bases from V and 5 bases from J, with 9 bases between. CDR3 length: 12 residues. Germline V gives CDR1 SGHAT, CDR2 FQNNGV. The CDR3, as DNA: TGTGCCAGCAGCCGAGACTGGACTGAAGCTTTCTTT. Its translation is CASSRDWTEAFF.

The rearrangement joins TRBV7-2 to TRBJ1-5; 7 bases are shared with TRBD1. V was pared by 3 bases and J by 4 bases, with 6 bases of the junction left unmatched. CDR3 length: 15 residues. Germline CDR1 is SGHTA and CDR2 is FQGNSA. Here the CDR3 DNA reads TGTGCCAGCAGCTTCTCTTCCAGGGGGAATCAGCCCCAGCATTTT. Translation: CASSFSSRGNQPQHF.

CDR3 sequence reads: CASSLTRGSGYTF. The DNA for the CDR3 is TGTGCCAGCAGTCTAACCAGGGGAAGTGGCTACACCTTC. This chain joins TRBV28 and TRBJ1-2; D may be TRBD1 (6 bases). The CDR3 consists of 13 residues. Trimming removed 5 bases from V and 7 bases from J, with 14 bases in between. The germline CDR1 and CDR2 sequences are MDHEN and SYDVKM.

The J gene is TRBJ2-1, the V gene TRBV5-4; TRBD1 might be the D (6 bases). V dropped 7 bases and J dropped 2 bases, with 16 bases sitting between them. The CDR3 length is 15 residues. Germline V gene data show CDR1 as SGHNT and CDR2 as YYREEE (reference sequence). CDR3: CASRHSGATYNEQFF. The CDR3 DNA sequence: TGTGCCAGCCGCCACTCAGGGGCGACCTACAATGAGCAGTTCTTC.

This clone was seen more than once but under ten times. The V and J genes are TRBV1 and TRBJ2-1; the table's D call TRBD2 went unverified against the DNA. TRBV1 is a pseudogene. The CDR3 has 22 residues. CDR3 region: CTSSYRPLFGLAGAIVYNEQFF. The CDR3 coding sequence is TGCACCAGCAGCTATCGCCCCCTTTTTGGACTAGCGGGGGCCATTGTCTACAATGAGCAGTTCTTC.

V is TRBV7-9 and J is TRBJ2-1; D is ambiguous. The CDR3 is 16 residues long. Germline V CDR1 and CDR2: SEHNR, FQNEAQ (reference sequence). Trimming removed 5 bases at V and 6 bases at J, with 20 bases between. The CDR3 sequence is CASSHHGLLPFNEQFF. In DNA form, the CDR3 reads TGTGCCAGCAGCCACCATGGGCTTCTCCCCTTCAATGAGCAGTTCTTC.

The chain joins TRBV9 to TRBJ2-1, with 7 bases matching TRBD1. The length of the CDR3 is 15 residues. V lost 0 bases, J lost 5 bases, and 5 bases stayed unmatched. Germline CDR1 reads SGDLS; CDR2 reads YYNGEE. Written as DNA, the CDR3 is TGTGCCAGCAGCGTAGTACAGGGGACCCACAATGAGCAGTTCTTC. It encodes CASSVVQGTHNEQFF.

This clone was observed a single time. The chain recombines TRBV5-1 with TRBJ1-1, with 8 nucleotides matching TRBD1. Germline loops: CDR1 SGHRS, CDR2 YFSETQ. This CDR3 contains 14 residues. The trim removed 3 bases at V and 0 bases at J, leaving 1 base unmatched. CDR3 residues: CASSWDRLNTEAFF. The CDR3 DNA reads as TGCGCCAGCAGCTGGGACAGGTTGAACACTGAAGCTTTCTTT.

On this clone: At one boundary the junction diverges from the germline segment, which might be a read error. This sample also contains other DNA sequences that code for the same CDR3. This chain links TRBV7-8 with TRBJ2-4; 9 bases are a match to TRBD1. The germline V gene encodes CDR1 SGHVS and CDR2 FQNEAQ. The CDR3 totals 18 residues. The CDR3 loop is CASSLNPYTGTGFNIQYF. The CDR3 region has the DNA TGTGCCAGCAGCCTCAACCCATATACCGGGACAGGGTTCAACATTCAGTACTTT.

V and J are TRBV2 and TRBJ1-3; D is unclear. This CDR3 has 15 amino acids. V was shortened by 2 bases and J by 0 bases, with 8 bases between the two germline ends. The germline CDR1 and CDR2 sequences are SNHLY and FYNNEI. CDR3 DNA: TGTGCCAGCAGTGAATTCCGGGGCTCTGGAAACACCATATATTTT. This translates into CASSEFRGSGNTIYF. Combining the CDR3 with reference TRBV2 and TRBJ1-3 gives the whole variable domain EPEVTQTPSHQVTQMGQEVILRCVPISNHLYFYWYRQILGQKVEFLVSFYNNEISEKSEIFDDQFSVERPDGSNFTLKIRSTKLEDSAMYFCASSEFRGSGNTIYFGEGSWLTVV.

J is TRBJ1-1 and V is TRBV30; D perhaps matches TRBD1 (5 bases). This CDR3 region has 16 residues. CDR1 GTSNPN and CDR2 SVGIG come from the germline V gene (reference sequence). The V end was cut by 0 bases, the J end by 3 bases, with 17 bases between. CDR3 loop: CAWSVGVGFRYTEAFF. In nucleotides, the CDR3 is TGTGCCTGGAGTGTAGGGGTTGGGTTTAGGTACACTGAAGCTTTCTTT.

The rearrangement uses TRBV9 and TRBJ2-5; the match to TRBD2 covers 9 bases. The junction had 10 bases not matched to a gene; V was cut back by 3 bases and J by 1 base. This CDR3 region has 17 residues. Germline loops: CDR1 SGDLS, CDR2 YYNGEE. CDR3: CASSASLRGGAQETQYF. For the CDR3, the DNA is TGTGCCAGCAGCGCCAGTCTCCGCGGGGGGGCCCAAGAGACCCAGTACTTC.

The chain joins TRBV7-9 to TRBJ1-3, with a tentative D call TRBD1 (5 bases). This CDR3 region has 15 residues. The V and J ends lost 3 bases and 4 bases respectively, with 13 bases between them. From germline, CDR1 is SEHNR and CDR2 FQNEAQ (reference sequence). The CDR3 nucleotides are TGTGCCAGCAGCTTTTTCGGGGGAGGAGGAAACACCATATATTTT. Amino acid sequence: CASSFFGGGGNTIYF.

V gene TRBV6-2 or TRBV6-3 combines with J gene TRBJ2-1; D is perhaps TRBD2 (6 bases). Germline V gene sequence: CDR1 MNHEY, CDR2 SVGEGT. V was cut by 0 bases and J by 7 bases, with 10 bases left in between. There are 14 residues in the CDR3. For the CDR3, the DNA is TGTGCCAGCAGTTACTCGGGCGGGGCAAATGAGCAGTTCTTC. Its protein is CASSYSGGANEQFF.

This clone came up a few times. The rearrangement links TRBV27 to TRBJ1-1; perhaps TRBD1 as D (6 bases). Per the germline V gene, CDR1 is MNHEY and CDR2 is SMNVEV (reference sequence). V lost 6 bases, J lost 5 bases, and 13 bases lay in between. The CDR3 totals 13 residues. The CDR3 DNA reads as TGTGCCAGCAGCTCCGCACAGGGAACTGAAGCTTTCTTT. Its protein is CASSSAQGTEAFF.

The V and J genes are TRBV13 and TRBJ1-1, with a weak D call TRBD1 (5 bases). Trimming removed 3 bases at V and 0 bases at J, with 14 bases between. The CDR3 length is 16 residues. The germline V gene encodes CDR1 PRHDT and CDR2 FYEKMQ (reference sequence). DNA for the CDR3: TGTGCCAGCAGCTTCGGAGGGGCTTTGATGAACACTGAAGCTTTCTTT. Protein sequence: CASSFGGALMNTEAFF.

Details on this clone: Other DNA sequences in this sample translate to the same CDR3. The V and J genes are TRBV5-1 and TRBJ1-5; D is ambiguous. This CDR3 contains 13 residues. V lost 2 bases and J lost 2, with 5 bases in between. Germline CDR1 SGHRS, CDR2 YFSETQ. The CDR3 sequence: CASSLQGNQPQHF. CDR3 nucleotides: TGCGCCAGCAGCTTACAAGGCAATCAGCCCCAGCATTTT.

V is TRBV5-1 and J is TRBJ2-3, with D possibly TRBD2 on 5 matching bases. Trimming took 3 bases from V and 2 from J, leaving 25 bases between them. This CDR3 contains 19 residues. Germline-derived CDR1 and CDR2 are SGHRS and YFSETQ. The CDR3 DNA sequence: TGCGCCAGCAGCTCCTATAGGCCGGGATCCGAGCTGATCACAGATACGCAGTATTTT. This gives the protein CASSSYRPGSELITDTQYF.

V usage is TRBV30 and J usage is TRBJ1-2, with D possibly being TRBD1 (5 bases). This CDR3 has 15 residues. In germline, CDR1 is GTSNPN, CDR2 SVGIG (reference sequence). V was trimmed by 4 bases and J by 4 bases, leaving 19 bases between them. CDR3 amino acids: CAWMGGKQGGYGYTF. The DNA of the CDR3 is TGTGCCTGGATGGGGGGGAAGCAGGGAGGCTATGGCTACACCTTC.

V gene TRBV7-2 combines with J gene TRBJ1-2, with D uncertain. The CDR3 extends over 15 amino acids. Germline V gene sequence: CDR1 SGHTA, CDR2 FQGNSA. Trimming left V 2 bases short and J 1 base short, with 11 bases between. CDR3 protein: CASSLTGMFNYGYTF. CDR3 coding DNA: TGTGCCAGCAGCTTAACGGGGATGTTTAACTATGGCTACACCTTC.